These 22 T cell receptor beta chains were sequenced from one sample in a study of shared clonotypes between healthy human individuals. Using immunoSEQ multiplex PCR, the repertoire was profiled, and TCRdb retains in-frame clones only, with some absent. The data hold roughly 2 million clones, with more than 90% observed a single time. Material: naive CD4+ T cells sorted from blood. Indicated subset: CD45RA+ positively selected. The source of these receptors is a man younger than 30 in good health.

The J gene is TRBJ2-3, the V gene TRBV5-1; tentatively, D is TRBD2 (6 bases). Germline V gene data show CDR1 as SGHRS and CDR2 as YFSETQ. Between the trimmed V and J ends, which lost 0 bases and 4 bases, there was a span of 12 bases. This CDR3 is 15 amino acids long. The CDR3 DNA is TGCGCCAGCAGCTTGGCGGGAGATCGCGCAGATACGCAGTATTTT. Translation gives CASSLAGDRADTQYF.

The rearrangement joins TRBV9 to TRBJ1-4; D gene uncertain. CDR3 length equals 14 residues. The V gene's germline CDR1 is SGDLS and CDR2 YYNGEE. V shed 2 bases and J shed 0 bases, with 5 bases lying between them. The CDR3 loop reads CASSVLATNEKLFF. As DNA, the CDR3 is TGTGCCAGCAGCGTCCTTGCAACTAATGAAAAACTGTTTTTT.

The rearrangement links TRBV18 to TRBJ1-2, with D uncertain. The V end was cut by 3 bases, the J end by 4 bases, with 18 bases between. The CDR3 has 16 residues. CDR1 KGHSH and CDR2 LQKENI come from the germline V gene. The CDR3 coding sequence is TGTGCCAGCTCACCCATAGGTGGTGAAGGAAGCTATGGCTACACCTTC. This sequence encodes CASSPIGGEGSYGYTF.

The DNA of the CDR3 is TGTGCCAGCACCACCGGCGCAGCCTATGGCTACACCTTC. Its translation is CASTTGAAYGYTF. The J gene is TRBJ1-2, the V gene TRBV28; no firm D call. V was shortened by 7 bases and J by 4 bases, with 13 bases between the two germline ends. This CDR3 contains 13 residues. Germline CDR1 MDHEN, CDR2 SYDVKM.

This CDR3 reads CASSFTGASTDTQYF. In DNA form, the CDR3 reads TGTGCCAGCAGTTTCACAGGGGCTAGCACAGATACGCAGTATTTT. The chain carries TRBV6-5 and TRBJ2-3; 7 bases map to TRBD1. Germline assignment: CDR1 MNHEY and CDR2 SVGAGI. J gave up 0 bases and V 4 bases, and 4 bases lay outside the gene matches. CDR3 size: 15 residues.

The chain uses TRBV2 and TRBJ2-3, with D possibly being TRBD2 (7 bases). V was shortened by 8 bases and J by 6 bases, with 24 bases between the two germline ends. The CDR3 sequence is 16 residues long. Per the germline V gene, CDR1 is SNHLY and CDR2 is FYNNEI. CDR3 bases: TGTGCCAGCGAATGGGGACTATCCGGGGGCGGCGATACGCAGTATTTT. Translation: CASEWGLSGGGDTQYF.

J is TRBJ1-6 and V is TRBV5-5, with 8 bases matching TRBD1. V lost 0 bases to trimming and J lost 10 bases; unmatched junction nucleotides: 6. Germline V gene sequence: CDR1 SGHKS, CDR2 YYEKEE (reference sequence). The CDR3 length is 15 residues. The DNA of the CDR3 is TGTGCCAGCAGCTTGGTACAGGGGGATGTATCACCCCTCCACTTT. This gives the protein CASSLVQGDVSPLHF.

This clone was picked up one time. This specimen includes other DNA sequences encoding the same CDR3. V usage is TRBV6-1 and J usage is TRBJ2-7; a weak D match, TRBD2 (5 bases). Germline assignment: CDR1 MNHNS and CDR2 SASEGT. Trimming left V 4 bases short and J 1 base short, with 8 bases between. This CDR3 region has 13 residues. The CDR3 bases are TGTGCCAGCAGTGGAGGGCCGTCCTACGAGCAGTACTTC. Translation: CASSGGPSYEQYF.

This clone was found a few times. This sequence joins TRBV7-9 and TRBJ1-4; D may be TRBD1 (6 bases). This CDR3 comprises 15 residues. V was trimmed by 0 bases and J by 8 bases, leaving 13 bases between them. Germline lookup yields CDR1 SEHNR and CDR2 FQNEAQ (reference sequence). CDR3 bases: TGTGCCAGCAGCTTAGCGCTTAACAGGGACGAAAAACTGTTTTTT. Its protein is CASSLALNRDEKLFF.

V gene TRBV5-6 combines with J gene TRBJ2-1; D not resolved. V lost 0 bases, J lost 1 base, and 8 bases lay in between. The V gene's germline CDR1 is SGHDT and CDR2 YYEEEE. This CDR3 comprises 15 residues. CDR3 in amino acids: CASSLGGFSYNEQFF. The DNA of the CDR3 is TGTGCCAGCAGCTTGGGGGGTTTTTCCTACAATGAGCAGTTCTTC.

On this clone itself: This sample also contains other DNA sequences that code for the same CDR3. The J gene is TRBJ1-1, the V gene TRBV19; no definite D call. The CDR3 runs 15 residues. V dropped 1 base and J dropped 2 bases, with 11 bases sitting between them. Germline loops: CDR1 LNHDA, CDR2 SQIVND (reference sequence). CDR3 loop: CASSIGGTVNTEAFF. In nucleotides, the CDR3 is TGTGCCAGTAGTATAGGAGGCACGGTAAACACTGAAGCTTTCTTT.

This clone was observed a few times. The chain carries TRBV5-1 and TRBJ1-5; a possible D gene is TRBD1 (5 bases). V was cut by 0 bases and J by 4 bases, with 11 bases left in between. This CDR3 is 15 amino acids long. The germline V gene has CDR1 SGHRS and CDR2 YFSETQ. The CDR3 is CASSLDGARNQPQHF. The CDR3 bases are TGCGCCAGCAGCTTGGATGGGGCGCGGAATCAGCCCCAGCATTTT.

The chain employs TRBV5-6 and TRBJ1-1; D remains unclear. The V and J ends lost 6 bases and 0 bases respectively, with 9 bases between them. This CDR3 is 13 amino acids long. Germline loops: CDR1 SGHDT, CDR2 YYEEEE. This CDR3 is CASTLNVNTEAFF. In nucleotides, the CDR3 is TGTGCCAGCACCCTCAATGTGAACACTGAAGCTTTCTTT.

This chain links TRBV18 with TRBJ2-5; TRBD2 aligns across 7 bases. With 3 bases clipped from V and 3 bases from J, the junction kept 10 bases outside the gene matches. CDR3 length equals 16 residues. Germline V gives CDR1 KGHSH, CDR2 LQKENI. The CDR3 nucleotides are TGTGCCAGCTCACCCTTTTTAGCGGGCGGCGAAGAGACCCAGTACTTC. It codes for CASSPFLAGGEETQYF. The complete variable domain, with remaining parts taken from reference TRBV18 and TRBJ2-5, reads NAGVMQNPRHLVRRRGQEARLRCSPMKGHSHVYWYRQLPEEGLKFMVYLQKENIIDESGMPKERFSAEFPKEGPSILRIQQVVRGDSAAYFCASSPFLAGGEETQYFGPGTRLLVL.

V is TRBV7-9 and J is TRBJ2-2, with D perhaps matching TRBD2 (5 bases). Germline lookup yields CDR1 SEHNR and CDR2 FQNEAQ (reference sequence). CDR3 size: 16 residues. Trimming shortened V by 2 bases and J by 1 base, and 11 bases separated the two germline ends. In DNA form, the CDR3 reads TGTGCCAGCAGCTTAAGTACGGGGATGAACACCGGGGAGCTGTTTTTT. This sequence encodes CASSLSTGMNTGELFF.

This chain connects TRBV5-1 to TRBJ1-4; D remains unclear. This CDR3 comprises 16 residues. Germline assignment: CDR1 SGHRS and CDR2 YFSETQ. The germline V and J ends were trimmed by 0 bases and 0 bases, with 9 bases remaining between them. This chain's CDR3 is CASSLALTSTNEKLFF. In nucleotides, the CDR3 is TGCGCCAGCAGCTTGGCCTTGACCTCAACTAATGAAAAACTGTTTTTT.

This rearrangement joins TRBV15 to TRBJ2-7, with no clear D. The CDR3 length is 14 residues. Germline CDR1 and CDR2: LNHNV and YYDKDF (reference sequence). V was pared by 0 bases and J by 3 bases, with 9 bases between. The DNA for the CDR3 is TGTGCCACCAGCAGAGATAGCCCAGACTACGAGCAGTACTTC. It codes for CATSRDSPDYEQYF.

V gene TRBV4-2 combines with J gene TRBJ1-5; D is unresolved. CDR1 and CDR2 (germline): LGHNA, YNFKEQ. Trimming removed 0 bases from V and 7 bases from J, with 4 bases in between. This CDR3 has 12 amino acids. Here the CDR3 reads CASSQESQPQHF. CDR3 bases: TGTGCCAGCAGCCAAGAATCGCAGCCCCAGCATTTT.

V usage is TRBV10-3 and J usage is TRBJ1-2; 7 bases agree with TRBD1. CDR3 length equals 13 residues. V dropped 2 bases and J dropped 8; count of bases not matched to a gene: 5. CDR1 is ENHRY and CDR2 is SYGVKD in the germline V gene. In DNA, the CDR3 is TGTGCCATCAGTGAGGGCGACAGGGCCGGCTACACCTTC. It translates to CAISEGDRAGYTF.

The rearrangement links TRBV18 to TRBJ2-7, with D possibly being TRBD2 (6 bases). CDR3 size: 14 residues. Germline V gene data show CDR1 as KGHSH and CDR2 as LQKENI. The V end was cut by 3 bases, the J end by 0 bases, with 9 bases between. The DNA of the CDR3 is TGTGCCAGCTCACCCGGGGGATTCTCCTACGAGCAGTACTTC. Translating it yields CASSPGGFSYEQYF.

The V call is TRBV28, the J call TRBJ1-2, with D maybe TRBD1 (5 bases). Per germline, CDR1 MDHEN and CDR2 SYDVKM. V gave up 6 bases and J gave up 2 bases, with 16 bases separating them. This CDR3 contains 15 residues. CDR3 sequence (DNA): TGTGCCAGCAGGCCCCCTTCACAGGCAAACTATGGCTACACCTTC. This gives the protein CASRPPSQANYGYTF.

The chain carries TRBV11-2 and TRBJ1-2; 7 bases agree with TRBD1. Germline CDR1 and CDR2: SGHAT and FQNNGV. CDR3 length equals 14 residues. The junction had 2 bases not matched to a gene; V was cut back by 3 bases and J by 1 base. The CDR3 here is CASSLTGYNYGYTF. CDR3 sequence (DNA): TGTGCCAGCAGCTTGACAGGGTATAACTATGGCTACACCTTC.